Listed below are T cell receptor beta chains from one sample, sequenced in a study of T-cell memory formation after mild COVID-19. MiXCR was run by TCRdb on the 5' RACE reads, yielding one entry per CDR3 protein. The profile shows roughly 180,000 distinct CDR3 sequences, around 18% of them singletons. The sequencing input was PBMCs or a T cell subset sorted from them (not recorded which). These receptor sequences come from a man younger than 35 who had mild COVID-19 (a few samples of this study predate the infection). Cell type and time point are not known. CDR3s include the opening cysteine and the closing phenylalanine or tryptophan. The D gene is left open where the match is weak. Clone size is stated in some rows and not others, as once, few, many or a class when expanded.

TRBV5-1,NA,TRBJ2-5,NA,CASRTGSQETQYF,TGCGCCAGCAGAACAGGGTCCCAAGAGACCCAGTACTTC
TRBV7-9,NA,TRBJ1-1,TRBD1,CASSALSDRGNTEAFF,TGTGCCAGCAGCGCACTTAGCGACAGGGGGAACACTGAAGCTTTCTTT
TRBV18,few,TRBJ1-6,NA,CASSPSRGLKYNSPLHF,TGTGCCAGCTCACCAAGCAGGGGACTGAAGTATAATTCACCCCTCCACTTT
TRBV24-1,many,TRBJ2-5,NA,CATSDPRTEETQYF,TGTGCCACCAGTGATCCCCGGACAGAAGAGACCCAGTACTTC
TRBV6-2/TRBV6-3,NA,TRBJ1-5,TRBD1,CASSRRTGNWPQHF,TGTGCCAGCAGCCGGCGGACAGGGAACTGGCCCCAGCATTTT
TRBV5-1,NA,TRBJ1-5,NA,CASSLAGTSNQPQHF,TGCGCCAGCAGCTTGGCGGGGACATCTAATCAGCCCCAGCATTTT
TRBV5-5,once,TRBJ1-5,NA,CASSSGTPNQPQHF,TGTGCCAGCAGCTCCGGGACACCGAATCAGCCCCAGCATTTT
TRBV4-1,NA,TRBJ2-7,NA,CASRNVDSYEQYF,TGCGCCAGCAGGAACGTGGACAGCTACGAGCAGTACTTC
TRBV12-5,NA,TRBJ1-6,NA,CASPTRNPGDYHNSPLHF,TGTGCTAGTCCAACTAGAAACCCGGGGGACTACCATAATTCACCCCTCCACTTT
TRBV5-1,few,TRBJ2-5,TRBD2,CASSLAIPSGTPQETQYF,TGCGCCAGCAGCTTGGCCATCCCTAGCGGGACCCCCCAAGAGACCCAGTACTTC
TRBV7-3,few,TRBJ2-5,NA,CASSLYVEETQYF,TGTGCCAGCAGCTTATACGTAGAGGAGACCCAGTACTTC
TRBV27,few,TRBJ2-5,TRBD2,CASRGAGRETQYF,TGTGCCAGCAGAGGAGCGGGGCGGGAGACCCAGTACTTC
TRBV6-5,NA,TRBJ2-2,NA,CASSYSTRSTGELFF,TGTGCCAGCAGTTACTCGACCAGGTCCACCGGGGAGCTGTTTTTT
TRBV15,NA,TRBJ2-5,TRBD2,CATSRDKTSGGAKTQYF,TGTGCCACCAGCAGAGATAAGACTAGCGGGGGGGCGAAGACCCAGTACTTC
TRBV4-2,few,TRBJ2-1,TRBD2,CASSQGGTSSYNEQFF,TGTGCCAGCAGCCAAGGGGGGACTAGCTCCTACAATGAGCAGTTCTTC
TRBV4-1,few,TRBJ2-5,NA,CASSLYAAEVGETQYF,TGCGCCAGCAGCCTCTACGCCGCCGAGGTCGGGGAGACCCAGTACTTC
TRBV7-2,few,TRBJ2-3,NA,CASSWGRDTQYF,TGTGCCAGCAGCTGGGGCAGAGATACGCAGTATTTT